Below, one T cell receptor (beta chain) is given with its context. Its antigen is undetermined. Sequence at one end of the junction differs from germline and may be a read error. This same CDR3 is encoded by further DNA sequences in the sample. Germline V gene sequence: CDR1 MGHRA, CDR2 YSYEKL. This CDR3 has 13 amino acids. Reverse transcribing all isolated RNA meant expressed TCRB transcripts were sequenced. Data came from immunoSEQ multiplex PCR; TCRdb stores just in-frame clones and leaves some out. The sample contains around 140,000 clones, 9% of which appear only once. The source of the sample is a study of beta chain features in type 1 diabetes. Regarding the study as a whole: People with Type 1 diabetes carried modestly yet significantly shorter TCRB CDR3s in all four CD4+ subsets.

The chain links TRBV4-1 to TRBJ2-2; D gene uncertain. Source material: central memory CD4+ T cells from blood. The source of this sequence is a man aged 25 to 40 with type 1 diabetes. For the CDR3, the DNA is TGTGCCAGCAGCCAAGTCAGCACCGGGGAGCTGTTTTTT. Its protein product is CASSQVSTGELFF.